What follows is one T cell receptor beta chain and its context. Other DNA sequences in the sample encode the same CDR3. The germline V gene has CDR1 MNHNY and CDR2 SVGAGI (reference sequence). V was pared by 4 bases and J by 3 bases, with 6 bases of the junction left unmatched. The CDR3 loop spans 16 amino acids. Time point here: after dendritic cell vaccination, including at tumor progression/relapse. The sample comes from a study of glioma-infiltrating T cells after dendritic cell vaccination. Whole-study context: Autologous tumor lysate-pulsed dendritic cell vaccination was given between the early 2000s and the early 2010s.

Up to 2 ug genomic DNA was used for TCRB CDR3 amplification. Data came from immunoSEQ multiplex PCR; TCRdb stores just in-frame clones and leaves some out. The top ten hold roughly 5.5% of the sample, which has more than 95,000 clones, around 80% seen once. The rearrangement links TRBV6-6 to TRBJ2-2; 9 bases agree with TRBD1. This specimen consisted of blood, obtained after dendritic cell vaccination. The receptor was derived from a human donor with glioblastoma. The CDR3: CASSSGQGLYTGELFF. The DNA for the CDR3 is TGTGCCAGCAGTTCGGGACAGGGCTTATACACCGGGGAGCTGTTTTTT.